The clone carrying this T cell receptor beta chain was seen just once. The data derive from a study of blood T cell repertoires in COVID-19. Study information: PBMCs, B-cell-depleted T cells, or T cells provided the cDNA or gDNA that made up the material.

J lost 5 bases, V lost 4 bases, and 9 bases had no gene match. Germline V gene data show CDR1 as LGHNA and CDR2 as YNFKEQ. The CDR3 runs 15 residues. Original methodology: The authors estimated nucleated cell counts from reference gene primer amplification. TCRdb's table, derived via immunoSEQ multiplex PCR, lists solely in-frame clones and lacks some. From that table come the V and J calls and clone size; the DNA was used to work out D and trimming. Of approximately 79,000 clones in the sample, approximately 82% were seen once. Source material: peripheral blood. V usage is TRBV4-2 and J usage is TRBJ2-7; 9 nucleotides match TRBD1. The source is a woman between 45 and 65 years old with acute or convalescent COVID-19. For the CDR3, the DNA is TGTGCCAGCAGCCTCCCGGGACAGGGCTTCCACGAGCAGTACTTC. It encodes CASSLPGQGFHEQYF.